This T cell receptor beta chain was found in a study of response to subunit inactivated influenza vaccine. Study-level findings and limits: Authors suggested seasonal influenza vaccinations each recruit few new T cells.

This clonotype was picked up a small number of times. Its specificity is not known. Germline is not matched at one junction end, which may reflect a read error. CDR1 and CDR2 from the germline V gene are MDHEN and SYDVKM. The CDR3 contains 11 residues. TCRdb independently ran MiXCR on the RT-PCR reads; one entry per CDR3 protein. The sample has 630,000 or so distinct CDR3 sequences; around 14% are singletons. The gene calls are TRBV28 and TRBJ2-7; 7 positions match TRBD1. This sample comprised PBMCs from blood, obtained 11 to 12 days after vaccination. The TCR comes from a man aged 45-65 years who received an inactivated influenza vaccine. The CDR3 sequence is CASSQGQRLYF. The DNA of the CDR3 is TGTGCCAGCAGTCAGGGACAGCGTCTATATTTC.